This section outlines one T cell receptor (beta chain) sequence together with its context. This record comes from a study of control samples from healthy donors and cancer patients. Germline V gives CDR1 SGHVS, CDR2 FNYEAQ. The CDR3 loop spans 15 amino acids. The V and J ends lost 3 bases and 1 base respectively, with 10 bases between them. Only in-frame clones appear in the TCRdb table, and some are missing; sequencing was by immunoSEQ multiplex PCR. Altogether 170,000 or so clones are present, roughly nine tenths being singletons, with the ten largest covering approximately 1.4%. This TCR was recovered from a man aged 25-40 years in good health. The sample was blood. This chain links TRBV7-6 with TRBJ1-3, with D perhaps TRBD1 (6 bases). Written as DNA, the CDR3 is TGTGCCAGCAGCTTGAGGGGGGATTCTGGAAACACCATATATTTT. Protein sequence: CASSLRGDSGNTIYF.